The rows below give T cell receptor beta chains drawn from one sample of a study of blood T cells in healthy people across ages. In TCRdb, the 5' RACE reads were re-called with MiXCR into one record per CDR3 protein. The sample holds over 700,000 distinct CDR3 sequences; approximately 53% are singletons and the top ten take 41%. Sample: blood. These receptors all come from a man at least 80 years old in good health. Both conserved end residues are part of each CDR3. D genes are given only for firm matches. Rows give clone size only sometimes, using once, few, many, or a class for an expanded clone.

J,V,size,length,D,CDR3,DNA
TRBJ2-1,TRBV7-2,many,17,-,CASSPNPTQVTYNEQFF,TGTGCCAGCAGCCCAAATCCCACACAGGTGACCTACAATGAGCAGTTCTTC
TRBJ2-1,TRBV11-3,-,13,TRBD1,CASSRDRLRLQFF,TGTGCCAGCAGCCGGGACAGGCTAAGGCTGCAGTTCTTC
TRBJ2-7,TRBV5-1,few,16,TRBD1,CASRRPGTGPPYEQYF,TGCGCCAGCAGGCGACCCGGGACAGGCCCTCCCTACGAGCAGTACTTC
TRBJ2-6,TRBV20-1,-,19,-,CSARDGASGTRTGANVLTF,TGCAGTGCTAGAGACGGGGCTTCCGGGACACGAACTGGGGCCAACGTCCTGACTTTC
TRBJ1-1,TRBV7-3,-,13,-,CASSSLVQSEAFF,TGTGCCAGCAGCTCGTTGGTCCAGTCTGAAGCTTTCTTT
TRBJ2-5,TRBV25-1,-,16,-,CASSHQPGHFQETQYF,TGTGCCAGCAGTCACCAACCGGGACACTTCCAAGAGACCCAGTACTTC
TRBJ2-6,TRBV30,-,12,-,CAWSSGANVLTF,TGTGCCTGGAGCTCTGGGGCCAACGTCCTGACTTTC
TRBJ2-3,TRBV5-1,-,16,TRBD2,CASSFGRELGTDTQYF,TGCGCCAGCAGCTTTGGGCGGGAGCTGGGGACAGATACGCAGTATTTT
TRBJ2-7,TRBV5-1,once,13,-,CASSYRPPYEQYF,TGCGCCAGCAGTTACAGGCCGCCCTACGAGCAGTACTTC
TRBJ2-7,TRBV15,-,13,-,CATSRDGASEQYF,TGTGCCACCAGCAGAGATGGGGCGTCGGAGCAGTACTTC
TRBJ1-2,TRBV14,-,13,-,CASSQQGYDGYTF,TGTGCCAGCAGCCAACAGGGGTATGATGGCTACACCTTC
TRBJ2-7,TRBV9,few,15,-,CASSPGVRGPYEQYF,TGTGCCAGCAGCCCAGGGGTCCGGGGCCCCTACGAGCAGTACTTC
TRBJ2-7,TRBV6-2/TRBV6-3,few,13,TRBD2,CASSSWTSSEQYF,TGTGCCAGCAGTTCCTGGACTAGTTCCGAGCAGTACTTC